The rows below give T cell receptor beta chains drawn from one sample of a study of OX40 agonist ivuxolimab in advanced cancers. Some clones are missing from TCRdb's copy, which holds only in-frame ones; the method was immunoSEQ multiplex PCR. The data show approximately 60,000 clones, with 85% to 95% seen just once and 15% to 20% held by the top ten. The material was CD4+ or CD8+ T cells sorted from blood, obtained in a trial of the OX40 agonist ivuxolimab. The receptors derive from an adult with an advanced solid tumor such as melanoma, head and neck, liver or kidney cancer. Each CDR3 is given with its conserved first and last residue. A D gene is named only where the DNA matches it firmly. Expanded clones get a size class; other rows say once, few or many, or leave the size out.

d_call j_call clone_size cdr3_length v_call cdr3_nt cdr3_aa
. TRBJ2-7 . 13 TRBV29-1 TGCAGCGTTGTAACAGGGAGCTCCTACGAGCAGTACTTC CSVVTGSSYEQYF
. TRBJ1-4 . 18 TRBV5-1 TGCGCCAGCAGCTTGGCGGGCAGAAGCCAACCCCGTTATGAAAAACTGTTTTTT CASSLAGRSQPRYEKLFF
. TRBJ2-5 once 18 TRBV15 TGTGCCACCAGCAGAGAAAGGGTTAGTCTTGGTTCCGAAGAGACCCAGTACTTC CATSRERVSLGSEETQYF
. TRBJ2-7 . 13 TRBV15 TGTGCCACGAGGGCGGGCGGATCCTACGAGCAGTACTTC CATRAGGSYEQYF
TRBD2 TRBJ2-7 . 16 TRBV7-8 TGTGCCAGCAGCTTAGAAGGGGCTAGCGGAACCTACGAGCAGTACTTC CASSLEGASGTYEQYF
TRBD1 TRBJ1-2 . 12 TRBV14 TGTGCCAGCAGCCCGGACAGGAGAGGCTACACCTTC CASSPDRRGYTF
. TRBJ2-7 . 12 TRBV27 TGTGCCAGCAGTTTATTGGGCGCGGAGCAGTACTTC CASSLLGAEQYF
TRBD1 TRBJ2-7 . 14 TRBV6-5 TGTGCCAGCAGCCCCGGGACAGTCTACTACGAGCAGTACTTC CASSPGTVYYEQYF
. TRBJ2-7 . 14 TRBV27 TGTGCCAGCAGCTACGGCCGGGGAGTCGGGGAGCAGTACTTC CASSYGRGVGEQYF
. TRBJ1-1 . 13 TRBV7-2 TGTGCCAGCAGCTTAGGGACGAACACTGAAGCTTTCTTT CASSLGTNTEAFF
. TRBJ2-1 . 16 TRBV19 TGTGCCAGTAGTATTGATGGGATATACCTTTACAATGAGCAGTTCTTC CASSIDGIYLYNEQFF
TRBD2 TRBJ2-3 once 15 TRBV2 TGTGCCAGCAGCTATCCTAGCGGAGGCACAGATACGCAGTATTTT CASSYPSGGTDTQYF
. TRBJ1-1 . 16 TRBV5-8 TGTGCCAGCAGCTTGGATATAAGTACCGTGAACACTGAAGCTTTCTTT CASSLDISTVNTEAFF
. TRBJ2-7 . 17 TRBV5-4 TGTGCCAGCAGCAACCCTGAGGCCGGCGACCACTCCTACGAGCAGTACTTC CASSNPEAGDHSYEQYF
. TRBJ2-3 . 17 TRBV6-9 TGTGCCAGCAGGCTTCCGGGGCCTTATCATAGCACAGATACGCAGTATTTT CASRLPGPYHSTDTQYF
TRBD1 TRBJ1-2 once 14 TRBV13 TGTGCCAGCAGCTTAATACAGGGGAACTATGGCTACACCTTC CASSLIQGNYGYTF
TRBD2 TRBJ2-7 . 14 TRBV9 TGTGCCAGCAGCGCGGCTAGCGGGAGTGGCGAGCAGTACTTC CASSAASGSGEQYF
TRBD2 TRBJ2-2 . 16 TRBV27 TGTGCCAGCAGTTTAATACTAGCGGGGCCCACCGGGGAGCTGTTTTTT CASSLILAGPTGELFF
TRBD2 TRBJ2-3 . 17 TRBV15 TGTGCCACCAGCAGAGATCGGGGGGGAGGAGAGACAGATACGCAGTATTTT CATSRDRGGGETDTQYF
. TRBJ1-2 . 13 TRBV7-6 TGTGCCAGCAGCTTAGCAGGAGGGTTCGGCTACACCTTC CASSLAGGFGYTF
. TRBJ2-7 . 17 TRBV28 TGTGCCAGCAGTTTTCCCCGTGGACATAAGACCTCCTACGAGCAGTACTTC CASSFPRGHKTSYEQYF
TRBD2 TRBJ2-3 . 17 TRBV19 TGTGCCAGTAGTATAACGCGACTAGCGGGGAGCACAGATACGCAGTATTTT CASSITRLAGSTDTQYF
TRBD2 TRBJ2-1 . 16 TRBV6-5 TGTGCCAGCAGTTACTCCCCTAGCGGGAGGAGTGATGAGCAGTTCTTC CASSYSPSGRSDEQFF
TRBD2 TRBJ2-3 . 16 TRBV13 TGTGCCAGCAGCTCAAGGCAGGGAGGGGGCACAGATACGCAGTATTTT CASSSRQGGGTDTQYF
. TRBJ2-2 . 17 TRBV30 TGTGCCTGGAGTGGCCAGGGCGGCCTTGACGACACCGGGGAGCTGTTTTTT CAWSGQGGLDDTGELFF
TRBD2 TRBJ2-7 . 14 TRBV28 TGTGCCAGCAGTTCCTCGCTAGCGGAATACGAGCAGTACTTC CASSSSLAEYEQYF
. TRBJ2-7 . 23 TRBV27 TGTGCCAGCGGGGGGCTGGGGAGATCGACAGTGGCCAAACTAAGCAGTATCCCCTACGAGCAGTACTTC CASGGLGRSTVAKLSSIPYEQYF
. TRBJ2-1 . 18 TRBV4-3 TGCGCCAGCAGCCAACAAATCGCTTTTTTGAGCTCCTACAATGAGCAGTTCTTC CASSQQIAFLSSYNEQFF
TRBD1 TRBJ1-3 . 14 TRBV7-9 TGTGCCAGCAGCAAGGACAGGACTGGAAACACCATATATTTT CASSKDRTGNTIYF
TRBD1 TRBJ1-1 . 16 TRBV7-6 TGTGCCAGCAGCCCCTTGCAGGGGGAGAAGAACACTGAAGCTTTCTTT CASSPLQGEKNTEAFF
TRBD2 TRBJ2-7 . 15 TRBV6-5 TGTGCCAGCAGTTTCTTACTAGCGGGGGCCTACGAGCAGTACTTC CASSFLLAGAYEQYF
TRBD1 TRBJ1-2 . 14 TRBV6-6 TGTGCCAGCAGTCGGACAGGGTTTGCCTATGGCTACACCTTC CASSRTGFAYGYTF
. TRBJ1-1 once 14 TRBV5-4 TGTGCCAGCAGCTTTCGTCAATTGGGGACTGAAGCTTTCTTT CASSFRQLGTEAFF
TRBD2 TRBJ2-3 once 17 TRBV28 TGTGCCAGCAGTTTGGCCCCACCAGGGAGGGGTCCTGAGACGCAGTATTTT CASSLAPPGRGPETQYF
. TRBJ1-3 . 14 TRBV13 TGTGCCAGCAAAGTCACGAGCTCTGGAAACACCATATATTTT CASKVTSSGNTIYF
. TRBJ1-5 . 15 TRBV19 TGTGCCAGTAGTATAGCGACCTTTAGCAATCAGCCCCAGCATTTT CASSIATFSNQPQHF
. TRBJ2-5 . 13 TRBV5-4 TGTGCCAGCAGTCTCACAGGGTTTGAGACCCAGTACTTC CASSLTGFETQYF
TRBD1 TRBJ2-7 . 17 TRBV28 TGTGCCAGCAGTTACGCATGGGGACAGGGGATCTCCTACGAGCAGTACTTC CASSYAWGQGISYEQYF
TRBD2 TRBJ2-1 . 15 TRBV2 TGTGCCAGCAGTTTCGGACGCTGGGGGAGGGATGAGCAGTTCTTC CASSFGRWGRDEQFF
TRBD2 TRBJ2-1 . 15 TRBV28 TGTGCCAGCACCATTAGCGGGGGGACCTACAATGAGCAGTTCTTC CASTISGGTYNEQFF
. TRBJ2-1 . 15 TRBV27 TGTGCCAGCAGCCTGGGTCAGGGCTCCTACAATGAGCAGTTCTTC CASSLGQGSYNEQFF
. TRBJ2-7 . 16 TRBV12-5 TGTGCTAGTGGTCTAAAGCCGGGGGGCGACACCTACGAGCAGTACTTC CASGLKPGGDTYEQYF
. TRBJ2-3 . 14 TRBV9 TGTGCCAGCAGCGTAGTCGGTGGCGCGGATACGCAGTATTTT CASSVVGGADTQYF
. TRBJ1-4 . 14 TRBV2 TGTGCCAGCAGTGTCTGGCAGACTAATGAAAAACTGTTTTTT CASSVWQTNEKLFF
. TRBJ2-7 . 13 TRBV4-3 TGCGCCAGCAGCCAATCACGTGGCGACGAGCAGTACTTC CASSQSRGDEQYF
. TRBJ2-7 medium-sized 17 TRBV11-2 TGTGCCAGCAGCTCACCCACGACCGCCTCCGCATCCTACGAGCAGTACTTC CASSSPTTASASYEQYF
. TRBJ2-5 . 15 TRBV4-3 TGCGCCAGCAGCCGTGGACTAACTCAACAAGAGACCCAGTACTTC CASSRGLTQQETQYF
TRBD1 TRBJ2-1 few 15 TRBV7-9 TGTGCCAGCAGCTCAGGGGACAGAGGTTACAATGAGCAGTTCTTC CASSSGDRGYNEQFF
TRBD1 TRBJ1-1 . 18 TRBV19 TGTGCCAGTAGTTATGGCGGAGGACAGGGAGTGTGGAACACTGAAGCTTTCTTT CASSYGGGQGVWNTEAFF